This T cell receptor (beta chain) was observed in a study of T-cell reconstitution after alpha-beta-depleted transplantation in children. Germline V gives CDR1 SGHRS, CDR2 YFSETQ. The CDR3 spans 16 residues. This clonotype was recorded a few times. One junction end disagrees with the germline gene, perhaps due to a read error. TCRbeta library preparation incorporated unique molecular identifiers. TCRdb re-called the PCR reads with MiXCR, one entry per CDR3 protein. The table shows 450,000 to 700,000 distinct CDR3 sequences, with over 20% occurring only once. The chain uses TRBV5-1 and TRBJ2-3, with 10 nucleotides matching TRBD2. Sequenced here: PBMCs, sampled before TCRalphabeta/CD19-depleted stem cell transplant. This TCR came from a boy in the first two years of life with Wiskott-Aldrich syndrome, due to receive a stem cell transplant. CDR3 DNA: TGTGCCAGCAGTACCCGGACTAGCGGTAGCACAGATACGCAGTATTTT. Translated, it gives CASSTRTSGSTDTQYF.